This T cell receptor (beta chain) was recorded in a study of shared clonotypes between healthy human individuals. In the case of this clone: Its antigen is unknown.

The CDR3 contains 11 residues. V lost 7 bases, J lost 7 bases, and 10 bases lay in between. Germline assignment: CDR1 MNHNY and CDR2 SVGAGI (reference sequence). Study observations and caveats: Generation probabilities of non-shared clonotypes were lower (relative to those shared by all four donors). Sharing across four donors was highest in naive CD4 (approximately 5%) and lowest in memory CD8 (around 0.4%).

The assay ran at deep level. Libraries were prepared by immunoSEQ multiplex PCR; TCRdb keeps only in-frame clonotypes and omits some of them. The repertoire holds some 1.5 million clones, with 95% to 99% as singletons. The TCR originated in a man aged 25 to 40 in good health. The J gene is TRBJ1-2, the V gene TRBV6-6, with D perhaps TRBD1 (6 bases). Sequencing was performed on naive CD4+ T cells sorted from blood. Subset: CD45RA+ positively selected. The CDR3 reads CASTRGLGYTF. The DNA for the CDR3 is TGTGCCAGCACCCGGGGGCTTGGCTACACCTTC.